A single sample is the source of the 30 T cell receptor beta chains below, sequenced in a study of blood T cell repertoires in COVID-19 (TCRdb year 2020). Libraries were prepared through the immunoSEQ multiplex PCR assay. Not all clones reach the TCRdb copy of this immuneACCESS table, which keeps in-frame sequences only. Checked studies attribute under half of the gap to unresolved V genes and leave the rest unexplained. The sample contains 150,000 to 200,000 clones, 88% of them found a single time. Roughly 8.6% of the sample is held by the ten biggest clonotypes. Sequenced input: PBMCs or T cells enriched from blood (not recorded which). These receptors were obtained from a woman between 18 and 29 years old who had recovered from COVID-19.

The gene calls are TRBV12-3 or TRBV12-4 and TRBJ1-2; tentatively, D is TRBD1 (5 bases). This CDR3 region has 13 residues. Trimming took off 6 bases at V and 8 bases at J, with 16 bases between the two ends. The CDR3 bases are TGTGCCAGCAGCCCAGGGCCACCCCCCGGCTACACCTTC. Amino acid sequence: CASSPGPPPGYTF.

This clone was seen a handful of times. The CDR3 DNA sequence: TGTGCCAGCAGCTTAGATAGCGGGAGCGCTTACGAGCAGTACTTC. Translated: CASSLDSGSAYEQYF. This chain joins TRBV7-9 and TRBJ2-7; TRBD2 matches at 9 bases. This CDR3 is 15 amino acids long. From germline, CDR1 is SEHNR and CDR2 FQNEAQ (reference sequence). Trimming cost V 1 base and J 4 bases; bases outside gene matches: 5.

The chain employs TRBV27 and TRBJ1-1, with D perhaps TRBD1 (6 bases). The CDR3 length is 14 residues. Germline loops: CDR1 MNHEY, CDR2 SMNVEV (reference sequence). V was cut by 3 bases and J by 7 bases, with 15 bases left in between. The CDR3 protein is CASSFAQGPLEAFF. The CDR3 nucleotides are TGTGCCAGCAGTTTCGCTCAGGGGCCGCTTGAAGCTTTCTTT.

This clone was recorded once. This chain uses TRBV19 with TRBJ1-2; the D is unclear. The V and J ends lost 3 bases and 8 bases respectively, with 7 bases between them. This CDR3 is 11 amino acids long. From germline, CDR1 is LNHDA and CDR2 SQIVND (reference sequence). The CDR3: CASSIFEGYTF. The CDR3 DNA reads TGTGCCAGTAGTATTTTCGAGGGCTACACCTTC.

J is TRBJ2-2 and V is TRBV14; tentative D call: TRBD2 (6 bases). Germline V gives CDR1 SGHDN, CDR2 FVKESK. Trimming removed 4 bases from V and 1 base from J, with 10 bases in between. This CDR3 comprises 15 residues. The CDR3 protein is CASSPNSGNTGELFF. The CDR3 DNA sequence: TGTGCCAGCAGCCCGAATAGCGGGAACACCGGGGAGCTGTTTTTT. Full variable domain (rest looked up from reference TRBV14 and TRBJ2-2): EAGVTQFPSHSVIEKGQTVTLRCDPISGHDNLYWYRRVMGKEIKFLLHFVKESKQDESGMPNNRFLAERTGGTYSTLKVQPAELEDSGVYFCASSPNSGNTGELFFGEGSRLTVL.

The table lists this clone with a few counts. J is TRBJ2-7 and V is TRBV10-3, with 8 bases fitting TRBD2. CDR1 is ENHRY and CDR2 is SYGVKD in the germline V gene. CDR3 length equals 15 residues. J lost 5 bases, V lost 10 bases, and 16 bases had no gene match. Written as DNA, the CDR3 is TGTGCCACCGGAGGGATGGCGCGGGAGGTCGACGAGCAGTACTTC. It codes for CATGGMAREVDEQYF.

V gene TRBV7-2 combines with J gene TRBJ2-1; perhaps TRBD2 as D (6 bases). Trimming took off 0 bases at V and 6 bases at J, with 6 bases between the two ends. Germline V gives CDR1 SGHTA, CDR2 FQGNSA. There are 13 residues in the CDR3. The CDR3 reads CASSLARGNEQFF. The CDR3 nucleotides read TGTGCCAGCAGCTTAGCGCGGGGCAATGAGCAGTTCTTC.

This chain connects TRBV19 to TRBJ2-1, with 8 bases lining up with TRBD2. The germline CDR1 and CDR2 sequences are LNHDA and SQIVND (reference sequence). The CDR3 runs 17 residues. Germline trimming cut 1 base from V and 5 bases from J; bases unmatched to any gene: 10. CDR3 in amino acids: CASSIVPKRESNNEQFF. The CDR3 DNA is TGTGCCAGTAGTATAGTTCCCAAGCGGGAGAGCAACAATGAGCAGTTCTTC. Full variable domain (missing parts from reference TRBV19 and TRBJ2-1): DGGITQSPKYLFRKEGQNVTLSCEQNLNHDAMYWYRQDPGQGLRLIYYSQIVNDFQKGDIAEGYSVSREKKESFPLTVTSAQKNPTAFYLCASSIVPKRESNNEQFFGPGTRLTVL.

The CDR3 is CASTATGTPAFF. The CDR3, as DNA: TGTGCCAGCACCGCCACCGGGACTCCGGCTTTCTTT. This rearrangement joins TRBV6-5 to TRBJ1-1; D is possibly TRBD1 (5 bases). V was clipped by 7 bases and J by 11 bases, with 17 bases between them. Germline-derived CDR1 and CDR2 are MNHEY and SVGAGI. The CDR3 contains 12 residues.

V gene TRBV18 combines with J gene TRBJ2-6; the D is unclear. This CDR3 contains 16 residues. Germline lookup yields CDR1 KGHSH and CDR2 LQKENI. V was cut by 0 bases and J by 4 bases, with 10 bases left in between. Here the CDR3 DNA reads TGTGCCAGCTCACCACCGGCAGGCACGGGGGCCAACGTCCTGACTTTC. Amino acid sequence: CASSPPAGTGANVLTF. The complete variable domain, with remaining parts taken from reference TRBV18 and TRBJ2-6, reads NAGVMQNPRHLVRRRGQEARLRCSPMKGHSHVYWYRQLPEEGLKFMVYLQKENIIDESGMPKERFSAEFPKEGPSILRIQQVVRGDSAAYFCASSPPAGTGANVLTFGAGSRLTVL.

The V call is TRBV5-1, the J call TRBJ2-5; D gene ambiguous. The CDR3 is 13 residues long. V lost 4 bases, J lost 1 base, and 8 bases lay in between. Germline values: CDR1 SGHRS, CDR2 YFSETQ. The chain's CDR3 is CASSATSQETQYF. The CDR3 DNA reads as TGCGCCAGCAGCGCTACCTCCCAAGAGACCCAGTACTTC.

This chain joins TRBV28 and TRBJ2-1, with 11 bases identical to TRBD1. Germline V CDR1 and CDR2: MDHEN, SYDVKM. The CDR3 loop spans 19 amino acids. The J segment lost 7 bases and the V segment lost 4 bases, leaving 18 bases of the junction unmatched. CDR3 DNA: TGTGCCAGCAGTTCCCCCGGGACAGGGGGGCTAGCGGGACGGAATGAGCAGTTCTTC. This translates into CASSSPGTGGLAGRNEQFF.

The chain couples TRBV2 to TRBJ1-2; D not resolved. Trimming left V 2 bases short and J 8 bases short, with 6 bases between. The length of the CDR3 is 11 residues. Germline lookup yields CDR1 SNHLY and CDR2 FYNNEI. CDR3 amino acids: CASSEIPGYTF. For the CDR3, the DNA is TGTGCCAGCAGTGAAATCCCAGGCTACACCTTC.

The chain carries TRBV18 and TRBJ1-1; D is possibly TRBD1 (5 bases). Germline CDR1 KGHSH, CDR2 LQKENI. The length of the CDR3 is 14 residues. V dropped 6 bases and J dropped 1 base, with 12 bases sitting between them. CDR3 in DNA: TGTGCCAGCTCTGTGGGGCAGGGGAACACTGAAGCTTTCTTT. Its protein is CASSVGQGNTEAFF.

This chain uses TRBV6-5 with TRBJ2-5, with 7 bases identical to TRBD1. After removal of 6 bases from V and 2 bases from J, the junction contained 9 bases not matched to a gene. Germline V gene sequence: CDR1 MNHEY, CDR2 SVGAGI. There are 15 residues in the CDR3. In DNA, the CDR3 is TGTGCCAGCAGACCCTCGGGACAGCCACAAGAGACCCAGTACTTC. This encodes CASRPSGQPQETQYF.

This clone was found once. The chain combines TRBV7-3 with TRBJ2-3; 10 bases are a match to TRBD2. Germline-derived CDR1 and CDR2 are SGHTA and FQGTGA. V lost 4 bases to trimming and J lost 3 bases; unmatched junction nucleotides: 13. The length of the CDR3 is 18 residues. CDR3 coding DNA: TGTGCCAGCAGCTCGAACCCTAGCGGGAGTTATGGGACAGATACGCAGTATTTT. Its translation: CASSSNPSGSYGTDTQYF.

The gene calls are TRBV28 and TRBJ1-3, with D perhaps matching TRBD1 (5 bases). Looked up from germline, CDR1 is MDHEN and CDR2 is SYDVKM. V was clipped by 6 bases and J by 0 bases, with 15 bases between them. This CDR3 has 16 residues. The CDR3 nucleotides are TGTGCCAGCAGCACCGTTGGGGCACACTCTGGAAACACCATATATTTT. Translating it yields CASSTVGAHSGNTIYF. The entire variable domain, with the rest obtained from reference TRBV28 and TRBJ1-3, is as follows: DVKVTQSSRYLVKRTGEKVFLECVQDMDHENMFWYRQDPGLGLRLIYFSYDVKMKEKGDIPEGYSVSREKKERFSLILESASTNQTSMYLCASSTVGAHSGNTIYFGEGSWLTVV.

Of note for this clone: This sample includes further DNA sequences coding for the same CDR3. The chain employs TRBV28 and TRBJ2-3, with 12 bases identical to TRBD1. This CDR3 has 16 residues. With V trimmed by 3 bases and J by 4 bases, 5 bases remained unmatched. CDR1 is MDHEN, CDR2 SYDVKM, per germline. This chain's CDR3 is CASSFSGTGGADTQYF. The CDR3 DNA sequence: TGTGCCAGCAGTTTCTCCGGGACAGGGGGCGCAGATACGCAGTATTTT. Full variable domain (rest looked up from reference TRBV28 and TRBJ2-3): DVKVTQSSRYLVKRTGEKVFLECVQDMDHENMFWYRQDPGLGLRLIYFSYDVKMKEKGDIPEGYSVSREKKERFSLILESASTNQTSMYLCASSFSGTGGADTQYFGPGTRLTVL.

The rearrangement links TRBV19 to TRBJ1-2; D not resolved. Germline CDR1 is LNHDA and CDR2 is SQIVND (reference sequence). Trimming removed 10 bases at V and 4 bases at J, with 13 bases between. The CDR3 is made up of 12 amino acids. The DNA for the CDR3 is TGTGCCACCTACCTGGGAGTCTATGGCTACACCTTC. It encodes CATYLGVYGYTF. Combining the CDR3 with reference TRBV19 and TRBJ1-2 gives the whole variable domain DGGITQSPKYLFRKEGQNVTLSCEQNLNHDAMYWYRQDPGQGLRLIYYSQIVNDFQKGDIAEGYSVSREKKESFPLTVTSAQKNPTAFYLCATYLGVYGYTFGSGTRLTVV.

This sequence joins TRBV7-8 and TRBJ2-7; 8 nucleotides line up with TRBD1. The germline V gene encodes CDR1 SGHVS and CDR2 FQNEAQ. Trimming cost V 5 bases and J 3 bases; bases outside gene matches: 3. The CDR3 sequence is 13 residues long. The CDR3 DNA follows: TGTGCCAGCAGCCGGGACAGGAACTACGAGCAGTACTTC. This encodes CASSRDRNYEQYF.

The V and J genes are TRBV18 and TRBJ2-5, with 7 bases matching TRBD1. CDR1 and CDR2 (germline): KGHSH, LQKENI. The V and J ends lost 0 bases and 4 bases, in that order; junction bases with no gene match: 2. This CDR3 has 14 residues. The CDR3 DNA reads TGTGCCAGCTCACCACCGGGACAGCCAGAGACCCAGTACTTC. Encoded protein: CASSPPGQPETQYF.

This chain uses TRBV18 with TRBJ1-5; TRBD1 aligns across 9 bases. CDR3 size: 15 residues. Trimming cost V 2 bases and J 8 bases; bases outside gene matches: 7. In germline, CDR1 is KGHSH, CDR2 LQKENI. The DNA for the CDR3 is TGTGCCAGCTCACCAAGAGAGGGACAGGGAGAGCCCCAGCATTTT. It translates to CASSPREGQGEPQHF.

The CDR3: CATSTSGTYNEQFF. DNA of the CDR3: TGTGCCACCAGTACTAGCGGGACTTACAATGAGCAGTTCTTC. The rearrangement links TRBV15 to TRBJ2-1; 10 nucleotides match TRBD2. The trim removed 6 bases at V and 4 bases at J, leaving 3 bases unmatched. The CDR3 spans 14 residues. Germline V gene lookup returns CDR1 LNHNV and CDR2 YYDKDF (reference sequence).

Here the CDR3 reads CAISESVAGGDTQYF. In DNA form, the CDR3 reads TGTGCCATCAGTGAATCGGTAGCGGGAGGGGATACGCAGTATTTT. The genes are TRBV10-3 and TRBJ2-3, with TRBD2 identical over 11 bases. There are 15 residues in the CDR3. V gave up 3 bases and J gave up 6 bases; unmatched junction bases: 5. Germline CDR1 reads ENHRY; CDR2 reads SYGVKD.

V is TRBV30 and J is TRBJ1-4; D is perhaps TRBD1 (5 bases). V dropped 6 bases and J dropped 3 bases, with 23 bases sitting between them. Germline CDR1 GTSNPN, CDR2 SVGIG (reference sequence). CDR3 length: 17 residues. Written as DNA, the CDR3 is TGTGCCTGCCGATCGGGGGGGTCGTACGCCCCTAATGAAAAACTGTTTTTT. As protein: CACRSGGSYAPNEKLFF.

This sequence joins TRBV29-1 and TRBJ2-1; 13 nucleotides agree with TRBD2. J lost 9 bases, V lost 6 bases, and 8 bases had no gene match. This CDR3 comprises 14 residues. Looked up from germline, CDR1 is SQVTM and CDR2 is ANQGSEA. CDR3 sequence (DNA): TGCAGCGTGGACACTAGCGGGAGGGCCAGTGAGCAGTTCTTC. Translated: CSVDTSGRASEQFF.

This chain connects TRBV30 to TRBJ2-5; tentatively, D is TRBD1 (6 bases). The germline V gene encodes CDR1 GTSNPN and CDR2 SVGIG (reference sequence). The length of the CDR3 is 13 residues. The ends were cut back, 8 bases at V and 3 bases at J, with 16 bases in the middle. The CDR3: CAERVGGEETQYF. The CDR3 DNA is TGTGCCGAAAGGGTAGGGGGAGAAGAGACCCAGTACTTC.

This chain uses TRBV28 with TRBJ1-1; tentatively, D is TRBD1 (6 bases). The CDR3 has 15 residues. The V gene lost 8 bases and the J gene lost 3 bases, with 19 bases spanning the gap. Germline V gives CDR1 MDHEN, CDR2 SYDVKM. The CDR3: CASGDLRGADTEAFF. The CDR3 coding sequence is TGTGCCAGCGGTGACCTCCGGGGGGCGGACACTGAAGCTTTCTTT.

The chain uses TRBV29-1 and TRBJ1-4, with D possibly matching TRBD1 (5 bases). The germline gives CDR1 SQVTM, CDR2 ANQGSEA. Deletions cut 3 bases from V and 3 bases from J, with 11 bases between. The CDR3 consists of 14 residues. CDR3 loop: CSVEFRAANEKLFF. The DNA for the CDR3 is TGCAGCGTTGAGTTCAGGGCCGCTAATGAAAAACTGTTTTTT.

This chain joins TRBV28 and TRBJ1-5, with 11 nucleotides matching TRBD1. The CDR3 is 21 amino acids. V dropped 6 bases and J dropped 0; count of bases not matched to a gene: 19. The V gene's germline CDR1 is MDHEN and CDR2 SYDVKM. CDR3 protein: CASRIPTHTGTGGFSNQPQHF. CDR3 DNA: TGTGCCAGCAGAATCCCGACCCATACCGGGACAGGGGGATTTAGCAATCAGCCCCAGCATTTT.